This is a list of T cell receptor beta chains from one sample in a study of blood T cell repertoires in COVID-19. TCRdb's table, derived via immunoSEQ multiplex PCR, lists solely in-frame clones and lacks some. Of 300,000 to 400,000 clones listed, 70% to 90% were seen once; the top ten hold around 3%. The sample consisted of peripheral blood. Every receptor here comes from a human donor in a cohort sampled during active COVID-19. CDR3s include the opening cysteine and the closing phenylalanine or tryptophan. Each record gives: D gene, clone size, J gene, V gene, CDR3 protein, CDR3 DNA. D genes are given only for firm matches. Size tells how often a clone was seen (once, few, many) or the class of an expanded clone, and some rows leave it out.

TRBD2 - TRBJ2-2 TRBV29-1 CSVDAGGLAGGANTGELFF TGCAGCGTTGATGCCGGGGGACTAGCGGGGGGCGCGAACACCGGGGAGCTGTTTTTT
TRBD1 - TRBJ2-1 TRBV19 CASRGTGRLNEQFF TGTGCCAGTAGGGGGACAGGGCGTTTGAATGAGCAGTTCTTC
TRBD1 - TRBJ1-3 TRBV5-5 CASSPGTVFLSGRNTIYF TGTGCCAGCAGCCCAGGGACAGTTTTTTTGTCCGGGAGAAACACCATATATTTT
TRBD1 - TRBJ1-1 TRBV3-1/TRBV3-2 CASSTDRMTEAFF TGTGCCAGCAGTACGGACAGGATGACTGAAGCTTTCTTT
TRBD1 - TRBJ2-7 TRBV15 CATSRVAGGYEQYF TGTGCCACCAGCAGAGTAGCAGGGGGCTACGAGCAGTACTTC
- once TRBJ2-6 TRBV5-1 CASSRRSSGANVLTF TGCGCCAGCAGCCGAAGGAGCTCTGGGGCCAACGTCCTGACTTTC
- - TRBJ2-5 TRBV2 CASALTRYQETQYF TGTGCCAGCGCCCTAACTAGGTACCAAGAGACCCAGTACTTC
- - TRBJ2-5 TRBV28 CASSLGGAGETQYF TGTGCCAGCAGTCTGGGCGGGGCGGGGGAGACCCAGTACTTC
TRBD1 - TRBJ2-7 TRBV6-5 CASIRQGGSYEQYF TGTGCCAGCATTCGACAGGGCGGATCCTACGAGCAGTACTTC
- - TRBJ2-1 TRBV30 CAWSVLYEQFF TGTGCCTGGAGTGTACTCTATGAGCAGTTCTTC
- - TRBJ2-5 TRBV7-2 CASRPQGWETQYF TGTGCCAGCAGGCCACAGGGTTGGGAGACCCAGTACTTC
- - TRBJ2-2 TRBV7-9 CASSPGNTGELFF TGTGCCAGCAGCCCCGGGAACACCGGGGAGCTGTTTTTT
- - TRBJ2-5 TRBV6-6 CATVEEGETQYF TGTGCCACCGTGGAGGAGGGGGAGACCCAGTACTTC
TRBD1 - TRBJ2-1 TRBV4-1 CASSQDQGAMGEQFF TGCGCCAGCAGCCAAGACCAGGGGGCGATGGGTGAGCAGTTCTTC
- few TRBJ1-1 TRBV7-3 CASSLSPGNTEAFF TGTGCCAGCAGCTTATCCCCAGGGAACACTGAAGCTTTCTTT
- - TRBJ2-7 TRBV7-9 CASSLRGGDTFYEQYF TGTGCCAGCAGCTTACGTGGTGGGGACACATTCTACGAGCAGTACTTC
- - TRBJ2-1 TRBV4-2 CASSHTTESEQFF TGTGCCAGCAGCCACACCACGGAGTCCGAGCAGTTCTTC
- - TRBJ1-5 TRBV6-6 CASSLPGEQPQHF TGTGCCAGCAGTTTACCGGGAGAACAGCCCCAGCATTTT
TRBD2 - TRBJ2-1 TRBV30 CAWRTSGISEQFF TGTGCCTGGAGGACTAGCGGGATAAGTGAGCAGTTCTTC
- - TRBJ2-3 TRBV5-5 CASSLVTGRGTDTQYF TGTGCCAGCAGCTTGGTTACAGGGAGAGGCACAGATACGCAGTATTTT
TRBD2 once TRBJ2-5 TRBV18 CASSVGLAGGQETQYF TGTGCCAGCTCAGTTGGACTAGCGGGGGGTCAAGAGACCCAGTACTTC
TRBD2 - TRBJ2-1 TRBV7-7 CASSAGGGSYNEQFF TGTGCTAGCAGCGCGGGGGGCGGCTCCTACAATGAGCAGTTCTTC